Below, 10 T cell receptor beta chains from the same sample are listed, as sequenced in a study of cytotoxic CD8 clonotypes in ibrutinib-treated CLL. Assay used: immunoSEQ multiplex PCR; TCRdb lists only in-frame clones, some missing. This sample has more than 140,000 clones, with approximately 75% found just once. Source: PBMCs, taken after 12 months of ibrutinib treatment. The receptors come from a human donor with chronic lymphocytic leukemia.

This clone was seen more than once but under ten times. The J gene is TRBJ1-3, the V gene TRBV7-2; unclear D gene. The CDR3 has 14 residues. V dropped 10 bases and J dropped 0 bases, with 13 bases sitting between them. CDR1 is SGHTA, CDR2 FQGNSA, per germline. The CDR3 loop is CATKSTHSGNTIYF. The CDR3 DNA reads TGTGCCACAAAAAGCACGCACTCTGGAAACACCATATATTTT.

V usage is TRBV7-9 and J usage is TRBJ1-1, with 8 bases identical to TRBD1. After removal of 5 bases from V and 1 base from J, the junction contained 3 bases not matched to a gene. Per the germline V gene, CDR1 is SEHNR and CDR2 is FQNEAQ (reference sequence). The CDR3 spans 14 residues. The CDR3 region is CASSAQGANTEAFF. The DNA of the CDR3 is TGTGCCAGCAGCGCCCAGGGGGCGAACACTGAAGCTTTCTTT.

Many counts were recorded for this clone. The chain employs TRBV18 and TRBJ1-3; 7 nucleotides match TRBD1. The CDR3 is made up of 16 amino acids. Germline assignment: CDR1 KGHSH and CDR2 LQKENI. V trimming: 4 bases; J trimming: 4 bases; junction bases outside the gene matches: 10. CDR3 sequence: CASSQPGTAIGNTIYF. The CDR3 bases are TGTGCCAGCTCACAACCCGGGACAGCCATAGGAAACACCATATATTTT. The whole variable domain, remainder taken from reference TRBV18 and TRBJ1-3, is NAGVMQNPRHLVRRRGQEARLRCSPMKGHSHVYWYRQLPEEGLKFMVYLQKENIIDESGMPKERFSAEFPKEGPSILRIQQVVRGDSAAYFCASSQPGTAIGNTIYFGEGSWLTVV.

This chain uses TRBV7-2 with TRBJ1-2, with no clear D. V was cut by 4 bases and J by 2 bases, with 14 bases left in between. The CDR3 totals 15 residues. CDR1 and CDR2 from the germline V gene are SGHTA and FQGNSA. The CDR3 loop reads CASSSYNGGNYGYTF. The CDR3 nucleotides read TGTGCCAGCAGCTCCTACAACGGAGGCAACTATGGCTACACCTTC.

The gene calls are TRBV28 and TRBJ2-7; 9 positions agree with TRBD1. This CDR3 comprises 13 residues. Germline V lookup: CDR1 MDHEN, CDR2 SYDVKM. V trimming: 7 bases; J trimming: 4 bases; junction bases outside the gene matches: 5. The CDR3 reads CASTRDRAYEQYF. In DNA, the CDR3 is TGTGCCAGCACGCGGGACAGGGCTTACGAGCAGTACTTC.

The chain combines TRBV6-1 with TRBJ1-1; D may be TRBD1 (5 bases). The germline V and J ends were trimmed by 10 bases and 3 bases, with 15 bases remaining between them. Germline assignment: CDR1 MNHNS and CDR2 SASEGT. The CDR3 runs 13 residues. This CDR3 is CATGSGADTEAFF. For the CDR3, the DNA is TGTGCCACCGGGTCCGGGGCTGACACTGAAGCTTTCTTT.

This clone was counted only a few times. The chain links TRBV7-8 to TRBJ2-7, with D possibly matching TRBD1 (5 bases). CDR1 is SGHVS, CDR2 FQNEAQ, per germline. The CDR3 contains 14 residues. The V and J ends lost 3 bases and 2 bases respectively, with 11 bases between them. The CDR3 coding sequence is TGTGCCAGCAGCTTGGGGCCCAGAACCTACGAGCAGTACTTC. Translated: CASSLGPRTYEQYF.

The chain joins TRBV2 to TRBJ1-2, with a tentative D call TRBD1 (5 bases). Looked up from germline, CDR1 is SNHLY and CDR2 is FYNNEI. The length of the CDR3 is 15 residues. V was cut by 3 bases and J by 0 bases, with 11 bases left in between. The CDR3 region has the DNA TGTGCCAGCAGTGACAGGAGGGGCGCTAACTATGGCTACACCTTC. It yields the protein CASSDRRGANYGYTF.

The rearrangement joins TRBV10-3 to TRBJ2-2; 11 bases map to TRBD2. Germline V gene data show CDR1 as ENHRY and CDR2 as SYGVKD. The CDR3 runs 14 residues. The trim removed 8 bases at V and 6 bases at J, leaving 5 bases unmatched. The CDR3 sequence is CAIRLAGISGELFF. The CDR3 nucleotides read TGTGCCATCCGACTAGCGGGGATATCCGGGGAGCTGTTTTTT.

The chain is built from TRBV27 and TRBJ1-2, with TRBD1 as a possible D gene (5 bases). Trimming left V 4 bases short and J 6 bases short, with 18 bases between. The CDR3 is 15 residues long. The germline V gene encodes CDR1 MNHEY and CDR2 SMNVEV (reference sequence). This CDR3 reads CASSSQPGFINGYTF. The DNA of the CDR3 is TGTGCCAGCAGTTCCCAGCCAGGGTTTATTAATGGCTACACCTTC.